These 11 T cell receptor beta chains were all obtained from the same sample, sequenced in a study of blood T cell repertoires in COVID-19. Only in-frame clones appear in the TCRdb table, and some are missing; sequencing was by immunoSEQ multiplex PCR. The table lists about 130,000 clones, about 80% of them singletons. The sequenced sample consisted of peripheral blood. These receptors originate from a man in his forties with active or convalescent COVID-19.

The chain links TRBV18 to TRBJ2-1, with 10 bases identical to TRBD2. The junction had 9 bases not matched to a gene; V was cut back by 0 bases and J by 7 bases. Germline V gives CDR1 KGHSH, CDR2 LQKENI. The CDR3 has 17 residues. The DNA of the CDR3 is TGTGCCAGCTCACCACCGATCACTAGCGGGGTATTTAATGAGCAGTTCTTC. Translated, it gives CASSPPITSGVFNEQFF.

The chain carries TRBV3-1 (or the pseudogene TRBV3-2) and TRBJ1-2; TRBD1 aligns across 12 bases. CDR1 and CDR2 (germline): LGHDT, YNNKEL (reference sequence). The CDR3 consists of 18 residues. V shed 1 base and J 8 bases; nucleotides not matched to a gene: 14. CDR3 sequence reads: CASSQGLGTGGELQGYTF. The CDR3, as DNA: TGTGCCAGCAGCCAAGGCCTCGGGACAGGGGGCGAGTTACAAGGCTACACCTTC.

The chain is built from TRBV19 and TRBJ1-2; 7 bases match TRBD1. This CDR3 region has 13 residues. Per germline, CDR1 LNHDA and CDR2 SQIVND (reference sequence). With 5 bases clipped from V and 5 bases from J, the junction kept 5 bases outside the gene matches. The CDR3 DNA follows: TGTGCCAGTAGTGACAGGGATTGGTATGGCTACACCTTC. Encoded protein: CASSDRDWYGYTF.

This clone was counted once. V is TRBV6-5 and J is TRBJ2-3; 12 nucleotides agree with TRBD2. Germline lookup yields CDR1 MNHEY and CDR2 SVGAGI. This CDR3 contains 15 residues. V trimming: 5 bases; J trimming: 2 bases; junction bases outside the gene matches: 2. The CDR3 protein is CASSRTSGVTDTQYF. In DNA form, the CDR3 reads TGTGCCAGCAGTCGGACTAGCGGGGTCACAGATACGCAGTATTTT.

The chain employs TRBV24-1 and TRBJ1-5, with unresolved D. The V gene's germline CDR1 is KGHDR and CDR2 SFDVKD. CDR3 length equals 13 residues. V shed 4 bases and J shed 2 bases, with 5 bases lying between them. The CDR3 DNA reads TGTGCCACCAGTGAGGCCGGCAATCAGCCCCAGCATTTT. Translated, it gives CATSEAGNQPQHF.

The chain has TRBV7-3 and TRBJ2-1; 11 bases match TRBD1. Germline values: CDR1 SGHTA, CDR2 FQGTGA. This CDR3 contains 15 residues. Trimming cost V 6 bases and J 7 bases; bases outside gene matches: 8. The CDR3 nucleotides are TGTGCCAGCAGGCTAACCGGGACAGGGGGAAATGAGCAGTTCTTC. Residues: CASRLTGTGGNEQFF.

This clone was recorded a few times. The gene calls are TRBV10-3 and TRBJ2-4, with a possible D match to TRBD1 (6 bases). This CDR3 has 13 residues. Germline V gene lookup returns CDR1 ENHRY and CDR2 SYGVKD. Between the trimmed V and J ends, which lost 3 bases and 10 bases, there was a span of 13 bases. Here the CDR3 reads CAISDQDSPIQYF. CDR3 nucleotides: TGTGCCATCAGTGATCAGGACAGCCCTATTCAGTACTTC.

The V call is TRBV7-9, the J call TRBJ1-2; 8 bases agree with TRBD1. CDR3 length: 14 residues. Germline loops: CDR1 SEHNR, CDR2 FQNEAQ (reference sequence). V trimming: 5 bases; J trimming: 2 bases; junction bases outside the gene matches: 4. The CDR3 nucleotides are TGTGCCAGCAGCCGGACAGGGTCGAACTATGGCTACACCTTC. This translates into CASSRTGSNYGYTF.

This chain links TRBV24-1 with TRBJ1-5, with 7 bases aligning to TRBD1. The V and J ends lost 3 bases and 2 bases, in that order; junction bases with no gene match: 12. The CDR3 loop spans 18 amino acids. Germline values: CDR1 KGHDR, CDR2 SFDVKD. In DNA form, the CDR3 reads TGTGCCACCAGTGATCCTATCGGGACAGCGGGGGGCAATCAGCCCCAGCATTTT. It encodes CATSDPIGTAGGNQPQHF.

The chain uses TRBV3-1 (or the pseudogene TRBV3-2) and TRBJ2-5; tentative D call: TRBD1 (5 bases). Germline V gene data show CDR1 as LGHDT and CDR2 as YNNKEL (reference sequence). V was shortened by 6 bases and J by 3 bases, with 14 bases between the two germline ends. CDR3 length: 14 residues. The CDR3 region has the DNA TGTGCCAGCAGTTTTCGACAGTTCGAAGAGACCCAGTACTTC. Translating it yields CASSFRQFEETQYF.

The rearrangement links TRBV7-2 to TRBJ2-4; 7 bases match TRBD1. The CDR3 contains 15 residues. CDR1 and CDR2 (germline): SGHTA, FQGNSA. Losses at the gene ends were 0 bases for V and 1 base for J; bases not matched to a gene: 0. DNA for the CDR3: TGTGCCAGCAGCTTAGCGACAGGGGCCAAAAACATTCAGTACTTC. This encodes CASSLATGAKNIQYF.